Listed below are T cell receptor beta chains from one sample, sequenced in a study of blood T cell repertoires in COVID-19. The data were produced by immunoSEQ multiplex PCR, yet TCRdb's version contains in-frame clones alone and is incomplete. The sample contains roughly 120,000 clones, about 70% of which appear only once. Material: peripheral blood. The receptors originated from a man older than 75 with COVID-19, enrolled during active disease. CDR3s include the opening cysteine and the closing phenylalanine or tryptophan. The D gene is left open where the match is weak. Some rows have no size entry. The others give once, few or many, or a class for an expanded clone.

abundance: -; d_gene: -; j_gene: TRBJ1-6; v_gene: TRBV5-1; CDR3nt: TGCGCCAGCAGCTTAGGACAATATAATTCACCCCTCCACTTT; CDR3aa: CASSLGQYNSPLHF
abundance: few; d_gene: -; j_gene: TRBJ2-3; v_gene: TRBV5-1; CDR3nt: TGCGCCAGCAGCTCCGAGGGTACGCAGTATTTT; CDR3aa: CASSSEGTQYF
abundance: -; d_gene: TRBD2; j_gene: TRBJ2-7; v_gene: TRBV7-8; CDR3nt: TGTGCCAGCAGCCCAGCGGGCATAGCGGGAGGTACCGAGCAGTACTTC; CDR3aa: CASSPAGIAGGTEQYF
abundance: -; d_gene: TRBD2; j_gene: TRBJ2-1; v_gene: TRBV28; CDR3nt: TGTGCCAGCAGTTCAAATACGATAGCGGGAGGAGTCGATGAGCAGTTCTTC; CDR3aa: CASSSNTIAGGVDEQFF
abundance: -; d_gene: -; j_gene: TRBJ2-1; v_gene: TRBV29-1; CDR3nt: TGCAGCGTTGACCCGGCCAGGGGAACTTACAATGAGCAGTTCTTC; CDR3aa: CSVDPARGTYNEQFF
abundance: -; d_gene: TRBD1; j_gene: TRBJ2-7; v_gene: TRBV7-9; CDR3nt: TGTGCCAGCAGCCACGGGACAGCCGAGCAGTACTTC; CDR3aa: CASSHGTAEQYF
abundance: -; d_gene: TRBD1; j_gene: TRBJ1-1; v_gene: TRBV6-2/TRBV6-3; CDR3nt: TGTGCCAGCAGTTACGGACAGGGGTTGGCTGAAGCTTTCTTT; CDR3aa: CASSYGQGLAEAFF
abundance: -; d_gene: TRBD2; j_gene: TRBJ2-3; v_gene: TRBV19; CDR3nt: TGTGCCAGTAGTGGAGGAGCGGGAGCAGATACGCAGTATTTT; CDR3aa: CASSGGAGADTQYF
abundance: -; d_gene: -; j_gene: TRBJ2-1; v_gene: TRBV3-1/TRBV3-2; CDR3nt: TGTGCCAGCAGCCAAGCTTTGAGCTCCTACAATGAGCAGTTCTTC; CDR3aa: CASSQALSSYNEQFF
abundance: -; d_gene: -; j_gene: TRBJ1-1; v_gene: TRBV5-1; CDR3nt: TGCGCCAGCAGCTTGGGGGTACAGGGAAGGTCGAACACTGAAGCTTTCTTT; CDR3aa: CASSLGVQGRSNTEAFF
abundance: -; d_gene: TRBD1; j_gene: TRBJ1-2; v_gene: TRBV19; CDR3nt: TGTGCCAGTAGTTTTCCGGGACAGGGGGACTATGGCTACACCTTC; CDR3aa: CASSFPGQGDYGYTF
abundance: -; d_gene: TRBD1; j_gene: TRBJ1-2; v_gene: TRBV4-1; CDR3nt: TGCGCCAGCAGCCAAGGATCAGGGGGCGAGTATGGCTACACCTTC; CDR3aa: CASSQGSGGEYGYTF
abundance: -; d_gene: -; j_gene: TRBJ1-5; v_gene: TRBV28; CDR3nt: TGTGCCAGCAGTTTAACAACGACAGGCAATCAGCCCCAGCATTTT; CDR3aa: CASSLTTTGNQPQHF
abundance: -; d_gene: TRBD2; j_gene: TRBJ2-3; v_gene: TRBV4-2; CDR3nt: TGTGCCAGCAGCCAACTAGCGGGAGGCCACACAGATACGCAGTATTTT; CDR3aa: CASSQLAGGHTDTQYF
abundance: once; d_gene: TRBD2; j_gene: TRBJ2-7; v_gene: TRBV29-1; CDR3nt: TGCAGCGTTGATAGCGGGAATCTATTGCAGTACTTC; CDR3aa: CSVDSGNLLQYF
abundance: -; d_gene: TRBD1; j_gene: TRBJ1-2; v_gene: TRBV11-2; CDR3nt: TGTGCCAGCAGCTTAGACGGGACAGGGGATAACTATGGCTACACCTTC; CDR3aa: CASSLDGTGDNYGYTF